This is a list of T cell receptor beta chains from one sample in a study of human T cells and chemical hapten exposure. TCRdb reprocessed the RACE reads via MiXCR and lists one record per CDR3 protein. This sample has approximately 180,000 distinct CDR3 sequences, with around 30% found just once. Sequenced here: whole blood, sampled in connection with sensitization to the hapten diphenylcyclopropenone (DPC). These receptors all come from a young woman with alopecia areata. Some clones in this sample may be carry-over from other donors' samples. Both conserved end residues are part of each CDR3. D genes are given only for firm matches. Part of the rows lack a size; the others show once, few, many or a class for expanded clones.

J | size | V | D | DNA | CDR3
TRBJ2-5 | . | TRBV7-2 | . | TGTGCCAGCAGCTTAGTCGCGGCCCAAGAGACCCAGTACTTC | CASSLVAAQETQYF
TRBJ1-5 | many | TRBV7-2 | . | TGTGCCAGCAGCTTAGGTCCCGGGCATGGGGATCAGCCCCAGCATTTT | CASSLGPGHGDQPQHF
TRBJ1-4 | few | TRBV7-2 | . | TGTGCCAGCAGAAGGGCAGGGACTGAAAAACTGTTTTTT | CASRRAGTEKLFF
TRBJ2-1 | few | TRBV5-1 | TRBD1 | TGCGCCAGCAGAAGACAGGGTGACTACAATGAGCAGTTCTTC | CASRRQGDYNEQFF
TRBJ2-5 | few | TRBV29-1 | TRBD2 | TGCAGCGGGGGGGGGAAAGTTGAGACCCAGTACTTC | CSGGGKVETQYF
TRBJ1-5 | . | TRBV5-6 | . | TGTGCCAGCAGCCTCGGACACCCGGGGCCCCAGCATTTT | CASSLGHPGPQHF
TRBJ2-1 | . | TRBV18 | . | TGTGCCAGCTCACCACTTCCGGGGAGCTCCTACAATGAGCAGTTCTTC | CASSPLPGSSYNEQFF
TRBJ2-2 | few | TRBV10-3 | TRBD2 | TGTGCCATCAGTGAGTCTCGACTAGCTCTCGGTACCGGGGAGCTGTTTTTT | CAISESRLALGTGELFF
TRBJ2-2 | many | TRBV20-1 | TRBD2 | TGCAGTGCTCGGTGGACTAGCGGGCTACCGAACACCGGGGAGCTGTTTTTT | CSARWTSGLPNTGELFF
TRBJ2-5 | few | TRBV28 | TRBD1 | TGTGCCAGCAGTCCAAACGACAGGGGTTTTAGAGAGACCCAGTACTTC | CASSPNDRGFRETQYF
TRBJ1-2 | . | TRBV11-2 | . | TGTGCCAGCAGCTTAGGTTGGGCGGAAGGCTACACCTTC | CASSLGWAEGYTF
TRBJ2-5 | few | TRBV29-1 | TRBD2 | TGCAGCGTTACAGCGGGAGTAGAGACCCAGTACTTC | CSVTAGVETQYF
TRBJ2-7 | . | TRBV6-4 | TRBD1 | TGTGCCACGGACAGGAGGCACTACGAGCAGTACTTC | CATDRRHYEQYF
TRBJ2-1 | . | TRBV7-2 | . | TGTGCCAGCAGCTTAGTAGGGACATACGGTCCTAAGAGTGAGCAGTTCTTC | CASSLVGTYGPKSEQFF
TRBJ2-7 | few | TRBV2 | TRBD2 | TGTGCCAGCAGTGCCAGACTAGCGGGGGCCGAGCAGTACTTC | CASSARLAGAEQYF
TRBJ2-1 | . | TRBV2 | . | TGTGCCAGCAGGGCCTACAATGAGCAGTTCTTC | CASRAYNEQFF
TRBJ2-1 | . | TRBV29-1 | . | TGCAGCGTTGAAGTTTCGGCCAATGAGCAGTTCTTC | CSVEVSANEQFF
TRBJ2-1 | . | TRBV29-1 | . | TGCAGCGTTGAAACCGGGAAAAAGGTCTACAATGAGCAGTTCTTC | CSVETGKKVYNEQFF
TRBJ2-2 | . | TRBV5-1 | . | TGCGCCAGCAGCTTGACGGCAGGGAAGTCCGGGGAGCTGTTTTTT | CASSLTAGKSGELFF
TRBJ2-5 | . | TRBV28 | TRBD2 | TGTGCCAGCAGTCGGGGAGGGAAAGAGACCCAGTACTTC | CASSRGGKETQYF
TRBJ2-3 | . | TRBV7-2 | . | TGTGCCAGCAGCTTATGGGGGCGCGGCACAGATACGCAGTATTTT | CASSLWGRGTDTQYF
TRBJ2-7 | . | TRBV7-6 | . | TGTGCCAGCAGCTTAGGGGGCCACGAGCAGTACTTC | CASSLGGHEQYF
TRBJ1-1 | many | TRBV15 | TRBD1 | TGTGCCACCAGCAAGGACAGGTTTGAAGCTTTCTTT | CATSKDRFEAFF